This T cell receptor (beta chain) is drawn from a study of early T cells in non-severe SARS-CoV-2 infection. Per the germline V gene, CDR1 is SGHVS and CDR2 is FNYEAQ. This CDR3 contains 16 residues. V gave up 5 bases and J gave up 3 bases; unmatched junction bases: 3. This clonotype has just one count. TCRdb itself ran the 5' RACE reads through MiXCR, one entry per CDR3 protein. In the table there are 62,000 or so distinct CDR3 sequences, almost 9% of which are singletons. The material sequenced was whole blood, taken at baseline. The V call is TRBV7-6, the J call TRBJ2-2, with TRBD2 matching 13 bases. The sequence was obtained from an adult who was a healthcare worker with PCR-confirmed SARS-CoV-2 infection or an uninfected control (not recorded which). CDR3 amino acids: CASSLGLAGYTGELFF. The CDR3 DNA reads TGTGCCAGCAGCCTGGGACTAGCGGGATACACCGGGGAGCTGTTTTTT.